Reported below is one T cell receptor beta chain. Its cognate antigen is unknown. This entry belongs to a study of OX40 agonist ivuxolimab in advanced cancers. Across the study: Every 2 weeks, patients got intravenous ivuxolimab at one of six dose levels (0.01-10 mg/kg). Every patient in dose escalation had hepatocellular carcinoma, melanoma, renal cell or head and neck cancer. Study results and caveats: Low normalized T-cell clonal expansion was also seen in some nonresponders.

The CDR3 runs 15 residues. The J segment lost 6 bases and the V segment lost 4 bases, leaving 10 bases of the junction unmatched. Germline V gene lookup returns CDR1 SGHRS and CDR2 YFSETQ. Method: immunoSEQ multiplex PCR; TCRdb's copy keeps in-frame clones and lacks some. The sample holds around 67,000 clones, roughly 84% seen once. Peripheral blood came from all dose cohorts at three timepoints. The receptor was isolated from an adult with an advanced solid tumor such as melanoma, head and neck, liver or kidney cancer. The sample consisted of CD4+ or CD8+ T cells sorted from blood, taken in a trial of the OX40 agonist ivuxolimab. The rearrangement uses TRBV5-1 and TRBJ2-7; 10 bases agree with TRBD2. The CDR3 region has the DNA TGCGCCAGCAGCCAGTGGACTAGCGGAGAGCTCGAGCAGTACTTC. This codes for CASSQWTSGELEQYF.